These 8 T cell receptor beta chains were sequenced from one sample in a study of identifying expanded T cells in peripheral blood. Produced via immunoSEQ multiplex PCR; TCRdb's table is partial and in-frame only. The sample shows roughly 82,000 clones, approximately 84% of them seen only once. The sequenced sample consisted of blood. All receptors come from a person aged 18 to 69 in good health.

The V gene is TRBV9, the J gene TRBJ1-1; D gene uncertain. The CDR3 sequence is 12 residues long. Looked up from germline, CDR1 is SGDLS and CDR2 is YYNGEE. V shed 3 bases and J shed 10 bases, with 13 bases lying between them. In DNA, the CDR3 is TGTGCCAGCAGCGGGACGGCTCCGGGAGCTTTCTTT. It encodes CASSGTAPGAFF.

V gene TRBV29-1 combines with J gene TRBJ1-1; TRBD1 matches 7 bases. Germline CDR1 reads SQVTM; CDR2 reads ANQGSEA. This CDR3 spans 13 amino acids. V shed 7 bases and J 10 bases; nucleotides not matched to a gene: 15. The CDR3 here is CSGVTGNQDGAFF. The DNA of the CDR3 is TGCAGCGGTGTGACAGGGAACCAAGATGGAGCTTTCTTT.

With respect to this clone: The junction departs from germline at one end; a sequencing error may be responsible. The chain recombines TRBV4-1 with TRBJ2-7; TRBD1 matches 11 bases. The CDR3 contains 13 residues. Germline CDR1 and CDR2: MGHRA and YSYEKL. CDR3 DNA: TGCGCCAGCAGCCCAGGGACAGGGGGTACTAAGAACTTC. It is translated as CASSPGTGGTKNF.

The chain combines TRBV5-1 with TRBJ2-5, with D perhaps matching TRBD2 (5 bases). CDR1 and CDR2 (germline): SGHRS, YFSETQ. V was cut by 0 bases and J by 5 bases, with 14 bases left in between. The CDR3 runs 15 residues. The CDR3 coding sequence is TGCGCCAGCAGCTTGGATACTAGTGTGCGGGAGACCCAGTACTTC. Its translation is CASSLDTSVRETQYF.

The chain links TRBV4-1 to TRBJ1-4; TRBD1 matches at 10 bases. This CDR3 contains 16 residues. J lost 5 bases, V lost 1 base, and 4 bases had no gene match. Germline V CDR1 and CDR2: MGHRA, YSYEKL. CDR3 sequence: CASSQGQGASNEKLFF. CDR3 in DNA: TGCGCCAGCAGCCAAGGACAGGGGGCCTCGAATGAAAAACTGTTTTTT.

The genes are TRBV5-6 and TRBJ2-4; the D gene is possibly TRBD1 (5 bases). Germline V gene lookup returns CDR1 SGHDT and CDR2 YYEEEE. Trimming removed 2 bases at V and 0 bases at J, with 6 bases between. The CDR3 length is 14 residues. Here the CDR3 DNA reads TGTGCCAGCAGCTTCGACAGAGCCAAAAACATTCAGTACTTC. This translates into CASSFDRAKNIQYF.

In its sample, this clone was seen once. The chain joins TRBV27 to TRBJ2-3; either TRBD1 or TRBD2 may supply D (5 bases each). The CDR3 length is 14 residues. Trimming took off 6 bases at V and 2 bases at J, with 12 bases between the two ends. Germline assignment: CDR1 MNHEY and CDR2 SMNVEV (reference sequence). The CDR3 spells CASREGTYTDTQYF. CDR3 nucleotide sequence: TGTGCCAGCAGAGAGGGGACCTACACAGATACGCAGTATTTT.

This chain links TRBV7-2 with TRBJ2-7; 10 bases match TRBD2. Germline CDR1 SGHTA, CDR2 FQGNSA. This CDR3 spans 14 amino acids. After removal of 4 bases from V and 1 base from J, the junction contained 1 base not matched to a gene. For the CDR3, the DNA is TGTGCCAGCAGCTGGACTAGCGGTTCCTACGAGCAGTACTTC. Protein: CASSWTSGSYEQYF.